The subject of this entry is one T cell receptor (beta chain). The target of this receptor is not known. Base qualities are not provided; no much larger clone lies one nucleotide away. This sample was included in a study of cytomegalovirus exposure and HLA in healthy donors (dated by TCRdb to 2017 to 2019). About the full investigation: An earlier analysis of approximately 640 of the donors reported more than 250 Gb of sequence data and 100 million to 130 million unique TCR beta sequences from around 200 million T cells. Genome-wide SNP genotypes for about 65% of the 666 donors were used in a later genetic analysis, which treated that subset as a discovery cohort. Rather than using new phenotypic data, the later analysis identified candidate immune exposures from TCR beta sequences and from how often those sequences occurred across donors. Donor age, sex, ethnicity and CMV serostatus were compiled alongside the repertoire data. Four to six DR-DQ haplotypes were handled as single units for association and clustering, since linkage in the cohort was strong. Along with the approximately 600-subject first cohort, a separate validation cohort of 120 different subjects was used. Of the roughly 400 genotyped donors, more than 75% were placed in the genetic ancestry cluster associated with self-reported Caucasian donors. In a later analysis, previously published TCR beta repertoires from 550 to 700 donors were re-analyzed and high-resolution HLA genotyping was added so that TCR occurrence patterns could be studied. Class I and class II HLA loci were covered by the typing at four-digit resolution. To predict cytomegalovirus infection status, the study brought together high-throughput TCR immunosequencing, statistical association of individual TCRs with disease status, and machine learning. The T cell repertoires of 700 or so subjects were profiled by immunosequencing and related to cytomegalovirus serostatus. The study aimed to test whether signatures of past pathogen exposure could be identified by cataloging public T cell receptors. Every repertoire in the discovery cohort had been generated on one and the same sequencing platform. Typing coverage differed by locus: A, B, C, DRB1 and DQB1 were typed in roughly 620-640 donors, DQA1 in roughly 510, DPA1 in 600 to 610, and DPB1 in about 450. Across approximately 400 genotyped donors of the cohort, an average of roughly 250,000 unique TCR beta nucleotide sequences per donor were sequenced, and roughly 17% of those sequences were non-productive. Around 320 gigabases of sequencing data and approximately 80 million unique TCR sequences were included in an early release covering 550 to 800 HLA-typed donors. An earlier analysis of some 500 of the donors applied high-throughput TCR beta sequencing to assess whether each TCR beta V gene segment acted as functional or pseudogenic. Points the paper makes about the study in general: The classifier was reported to diagnose cytomegalovirus status with high specificity and sensitivity in both the original and validation cohorts. Sequencing depth was assumed to be roughly uniform across donors in the presence/absence analyses, though that assumption may not hold. Compared with the approximately 670-donor mean, donors in an Asian-associated ancestry cluster had fewer N-insertions in productive TCRs, according to a later genetic analysis. Correlated functional status among segregating V segments might be attributable to linkage disequilibrium, but an unknown experimental factor could not be ruled out. Over 15 rarely observed V segments, including chromosome 9 orphons, were excluded from the earlier analysis of several hundred of the donors because counts were too low. In a later analysis, HLA-associated TCR beta chains were found to be more clonally expanded and to have lower generation probabilities than equally common non-associated chains. A cluster of highly shared sequence variants was judged likely to represent a technical artifact of the sequencing pipeline. In the study, approximately 160 TCR beta chains were listed as associated with cytomegalovirus. A few of the identified cytomegalovirus-associated TCR beta chains were confirmed in vitro to be specific for cytomegalovirus antigens. Broadly in line with IMGT annotations, most TCR beta V segments showed up in productive rearrangements about 90% or about 30% of the time in an earlier analysis of under 700 of the donors. A further reported finding was that TCR beta sequences accurately predicted the HLA-A and HLA-B alleles for most subjects in the first cohort. It was suggested by the authors that the approach could potentially be generalized to other disease states and immunological phenotypes. In a later analysis, the rate of TCR association differed among HLA loci, with DRB1 alleles having the most associated TCRs and HLA-C alleles having the fewest. Most TCR sequences were seen in very few donors, while some public TCRs were found in many individuals. The only immune exposure information available for the cohort was CMV serostatus. When HLA alleles, especially DR and DQ, strongly co-occurred, TCR associations were difficult to assign to individual alleles. Some IMGT-functional V segments, including TRBV6-2 and TRBV6-3, could not be told apart with the 87-base-pair reads, so those segments were excluded. In a later genetic analysis, a missense DCLRE1C variant was associated with V-gene and J-gene trimming of TCR beta chains, and the association was replicated in an independent cohort. This cohort had only TCR beta chains sequenced, and the lack of alpha or paired-chain data limited which features could be detected. Most CMV-associated TCR beta chains appeared to be HLA-restricted in a later analysis, and the HLA associations seemed to be driven largely by CMV exposure. Because HLA typing was missing for some donors at each locus, association tests included only the typed subset. Several of the top co-occurrence clusters appeared to be linked to parvovirus B19, influenza, CMV and Epstein-Barr virus, according to a later analysis. Specific HLA alleles were associated with 15,000 to 20,000 TCR beta sequences at a false discovery rate of 0.05 in a later analysis.

To prepare the library, the immunoSEQ multiplex PCR assay was applied. For the multiplex PCR, a mixture combining 60 forward primers for TCR Vbeta segments and 13 reverse primers for TCR Jbeta segments was used. A multiplex PCR assay on genomic DNA amplified the CDR3 region of rearranged TCR beta genes. The Illumina HiSeq System was used to sequence the amplified TCR beta libraries as 87-base-pair reads. On the study's bioinformatics: A later analysis counted 65 million to 90 million unique TCR beta chains across the 666 repertoires, and some 11 million of these chains were shared by at least two donors. Raw reads were error-corrected and collapsed into unique sequences by a nearest-neighbor algorithm in which closely related sequences were merged to remove PCR and sequencing errors. Alignment of CDR3 sequences to IMGT reference sequences was used to assign V, D and J gene segments. For a sequence to be retained, at least a six-nucleotide match to both a V gene segment and a J gene segment was required. Rearrangements were called productive when the CDR3 lacked stop codons and stayed in frame with V and J; all others were non-productive. CDR3 was defined according to IMGT convention as the region running from the second conserved V-encoded cysteine to the conserved J-encoded phenylalanine. Sequences without an unambiguous match to a single V gene segment were excluded from the earlier analysis of 450 to 750 of the donors. An earlier analysis of about 600 of the donors called V segments functional above 56.7% productive rearrangements and segregating when the between-donor standard deviation exceeded 5%. A statistical classification framework was built to diagnose cytomegalovirus status from the catalog of TCR beta chain sequences. In a later analysis, V and J genes were assigned by comparing TCR nucleotide sequences against IMGT/GENE-DB human TR gene sequences. Using the TCRdist pipeline, a later analysis assigned CDR3 sequences along with most-parsimonious VDJ recombination scenarios. In a later analysis, every TCR beta chain was defined by the combination of its CDR3 amino acid sequence and its V-gene family, and reads without a unique V-gene family were dropped. To address suspected cross-contamination and a sequencing artifact, a later analysis removed 450 to 700 highly shared, low-generation-probability nucleotide sequences. A later analysis calculated a clonal expansion index for each public chain from normalized within-repertoire ranks of inferred template counts. In a later analysis, generation probabilities were computed using a VDJ recombination model fitted to out-of-frame rearrangements, and the results were checked against IGoR. Hypergeometric tests were used in a later analysis to score TCR-TCR, TCR-HLA and TCR-CMV co-occurrence, with a repertoire-size bias correction applied to the TCR pairs. A later analysis estimated false discovery rates by permuting HLA or CMV assignments 20 times. A later analysis grouped co-occurring TCRs with DBSCAN, adding TCRdist sequence similarity when clustering within HLA-allele-positive subsets. Repertoires with fewer than 30,000 or more than 120,000 public chains were left out of co-occurrence clustering, as were about 5 repertoires with anomalous nucleotide sharing. TCRdb took this table from immuneACCESS and kept in-frame rearrangements with V and J called. Such tables lack part of the clones; where checked against another copy, unresolved V genes explain under half of the gap, and the rest is unexplained. From that table come the V and J calls and clone size; the DNA was used to work out D and trimming. This sample comprises around 150,000 clones, nearly 80% of them detected only once. The ten largest clones take up roughly 2.3% of the sample.

The cohort consisted of 670 or so healthy bone marrow donors. All cohort members were sampled while nominally healthy, although unrecorded immune exposures were likely present. The donor tested CMV seronegative and was one of the 352 seronegative cohort members. Every donor gave a peripheral blood sample, and the peripheral blood mononuclear cells from that sample were used for TCR beta sequencing. The Qiagen DNeasy Blood Extraction Kit was used to extract genomic DNA from the blood cell samples. V has 6 bases trimmed and J has 0 bases trimmed; junction bases matching no gene number 7. The CDR3 covers 16 residues, taking in both the cysteine and the phenylalanine. Solely the CDR3 DNA is kept, with 48 bases framed from the first base. CDR1 and CDR2 (MNHEY, SMNVEV) derive from the germline V gene (reference sequence).

The sequenced sample consisted of PBMCs. This clonotype originated in a man under 40 in good health and CMV-seronegative. The chain employs TRBV27 and TRBJ2-5; 10 bases in the middle match TRBD1. The sequenced DNA is TGTGCCAGCAGCGATGCGACAGGGGGCAACCAAGAGACCCAGTACTTC. Its translation is CASSDATGGNQETQYF.